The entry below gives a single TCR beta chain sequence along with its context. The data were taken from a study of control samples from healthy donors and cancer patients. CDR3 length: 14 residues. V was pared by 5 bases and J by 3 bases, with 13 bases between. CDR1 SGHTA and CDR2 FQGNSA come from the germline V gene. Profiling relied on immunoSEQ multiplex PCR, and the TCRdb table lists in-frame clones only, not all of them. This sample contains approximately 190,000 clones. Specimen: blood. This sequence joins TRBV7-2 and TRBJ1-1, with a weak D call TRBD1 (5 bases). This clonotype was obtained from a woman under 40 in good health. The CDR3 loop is CASSTQVHDTEAFF. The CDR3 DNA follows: TGTGCCAGCAGCACACAGGTGCATGACACTGAAGCTTTCTTT.